This T cell receptor beta chain came from a study of patients and donors after allogeneic stem cell transplantation (dated by TCRdb to 2020 to 2021). Libraries came from RT-PCR. The run used a NextSeq 550. TCRdb cleaned the public reads at Q25 with fastp, built clones with MiXCR and kept in-frame beta chains. CDR3 protein duplicates are merged, each entry listing the most common genes and DNA. Here the sample has 400,000 to 500,000 distinct CDR3 sequences; 16% occur a single time. The ten largest clones take up 7.2% of the sample. Regarding this clonotype: Its antigen target is currently unknown. Base qualities are not at hand, and no much larger clone is one base apart.

Based on the germline V gene, the CDR1 and CDR2 sequences are KGHDR and SFDVKD. There are 16 amino acids in the CDR3, from cysteine to phenylalanine inclusive. Only CDR3 DNA is held: 48 bases, read in frame from base 1. Trimming costs V 7 bases and J 0 bases, and their ends lie 15 bases apart. Sequenced material: blood, either unsorted or a sorted T cell fraction (not recorded which). This TCR derives from a human donor who was either an allogeneic HSCT recipient or a stem cell or donor lymphocyte infusion donor (not recorded which). It is not recorded whose cells these are; they may come from a transplant donor. The rearrangement combines TRBV24-1 with TRBJ2-1, with a tentative D gene TRBD2 over 6 matching bases. DNA sequence: TGTGCCACCAGCAAACTAGCCCCTGGCTCCTACAATGAGCAGTTCTTC. Its product reads: CATSKLAPGSYNEQFF.